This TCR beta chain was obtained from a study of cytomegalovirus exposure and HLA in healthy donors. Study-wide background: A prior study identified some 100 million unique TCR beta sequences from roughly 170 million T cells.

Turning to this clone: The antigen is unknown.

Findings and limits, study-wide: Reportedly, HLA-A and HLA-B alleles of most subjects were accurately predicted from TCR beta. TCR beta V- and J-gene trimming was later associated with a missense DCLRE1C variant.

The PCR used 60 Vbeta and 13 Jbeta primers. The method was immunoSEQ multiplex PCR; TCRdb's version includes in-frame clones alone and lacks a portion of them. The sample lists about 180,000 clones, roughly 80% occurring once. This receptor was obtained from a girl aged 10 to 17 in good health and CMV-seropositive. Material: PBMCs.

CDR3 loop: CSVDPGTSAYNEQFF. Here the CDR3 DNA reads TGCAGCGTTGATCCCGGGACTAGCGCCTACAATGAGCAGTTCTTC. V and J are TRBV29-1 and TRBJ2-1, with 10 nucleotides matching TRBD2. V trimming: 3 bases; J trimming: 2 bases; junction bases outside the gene matches: 4. Per the germline V gene, CDR1 is SQVTM and CDR2 is ANQGSEA. The CDR3 extends over 15 amino acids.